These 10 T cell receptor beta chains came from one sample sequenced in a study of T cells in Graves' hyperthyroidism and ophthalmopathy. RNA transcripts were the template for amplifying TCR beta CDR3 regions. HTBI primers were the set used in a first-round RT-PCR of the TCR CDR3. TCRdb redid the calling of the multiplex PCR reads with MiXCR, one entry per CDR3 protein. Of 400,000 or so distinct CDR3 sequences in the sample, over 12% are singletons; the top ten hold roughly 20%. The sequencing input was blood. Receptors originate from a woman aged 55-70 years with Graves' ophthalmopathy.

This clonotype has a count of ten or more. The rearrangement joins TRBV20-1 to TRBJ1-5; D perhaps matches TRBD1 (6 bases). Trimming removed 4 bases from V and 4 bases from J, with 11 bases in between. The CDR3 totals 13 residues. Per germline, CDR1 DFQATT and CDR2 SNEGSKA (reference sequence). CDR3 sequence: CSAIRDTNQPQHF. DNA for the CDR3: TGCAGTGCTATCCGGGACACAAATCAGCCCCAGCATTTT.

This clonotype was observed a handful of times. This chain links TRBV29-1 with TRBJ2-2; D gene ambiguous. This CDR3 comprises 9 residues. Germline CDR1 SQVTM, CDR2 ANQGSEA. Trimming removed 8 bases at V and 4 bases at J, with 2 bases between. The CDR3 DNA reads TGCAGCCTCACCGGGGAGCTGTTTTTT. It translates to CSLTGELFF.

This clonotype came up a few times. The rearrangement uses TRBV27 and TRBJ2-1; 7 bases line up with TRBD2. CDR3 length: 15 residues. Germline assignment: CDR1 MNHEY and CDR2 SMNVEV (reference sequence). Trimming cost V 0 bases and J 10 bases; bases outside gene matches: 9. CDR3 nucleotide sequence: TGTGCCAGCAGTTTATCGCGGGGGAACCATGGCGAGCAGTTCTTC. Translated, it gives CASSLSRGNHGEQFF.

For the CDR3, the DNA is TGTGCCAGTAGTACCCGGACGACGGGCGAGCAGTACTTC. It codes for CASSTRTTGEQYF. The chain uses TRBV19 and TRBJ2-7; no clear D. CDR1 LNHDA and CDR2 SQIVND come from the germline V gene (reference sequence). Deletions cut 4 bases from V and 6 bases from J, with 13 bases between. The CDR3 consists of 13 residues.

This clonotype was detected many times. The rearrangement links TRBV28 to TRBJ2-5; unclear D gene. CDR3 length equals 14 residues. The ends were cut back, 5 bases at V and 1 base at J, with 11 bases in the middle. CDR1 and CDR2 (germline): MDHEN, SYDVKM. CDR3 bases: TGTGCCAGCAGTAATGGGCCCCTCCAAGAGACCCAGTACTTC. Protein: CASSNGPLQETQYF.

This clonotype was found many times. The chain links TRBV2 to TRBJ2-7, with D hard to call. Trimming took off 2 bases at V and 5 bases at J, with 7 bases between the two ends. The CDR3 extends over 12 amino acids. Germline V gene sequence: CDR1 SNHLY, CDR2 FYNNEI. The chain's CDR3 is CASSETTHEQYF. The CDR3, as DNA: TGTGCCAGCAGTGAAACGACCCACGAGCAGTACTTC.

This clonotype was found many times. The chain links TRBV5-1 to TRBJ2-1, with D perhaps matching TRBD2 (6 bases). CDR1 and CDR2 (germline): SGHRS, YFSETQ. The CDR3 contains 16 residues. Trimming stripped 3 bases from V and 2 bases from J, with 15 bases between. The CDR3 reads CASSSTGGMAYNEQFF. The CDR3 DNA reads TGCGCCAGCAGCTCCACGGGCGGGATGGCCTACAATGAGCAGTTCTTC.

This clonotype was seen ten or more times. The rearrangement joins TRBV2 to TRBJ2-5, with 10 bases identical to TRBD2. CDR1 is SNHLY and CDR2 is FYNNEI in the germline V gene. CDR3 length: 16 residues. With V trimmed by 6 bases and J by 1 base, 8 bases remained unmatched. CDR3 sequence reads: CASRSTSGALQETQYF. CDR3 coding DNA: TGTGCCAGCAGGTCAACTAGCGGGGCCCTCCAAGAGACCCAGTACTTC.

The chain combines TRBV11-2 with TRBJ2-1, with 12 nucleotides matching TRBD2. V dropped 5 bases and J dropped 6; count of bases not matched to a gene: 5. CDR3 length: 15 amino acids. CDR1 is SGHAT and CDR2 is FQNNGV in the germline V gene. The CDR3 nucleotides read TGTGCCAGCAGCATGACTAGCGGGAGCCCCAATGAGCAGTTCTTC. The encoded protein is CASSMTSGSPNEQFF.

This clonotype was seen at least ten times. This chain uses TRBV5-1 with TRBJ2-7; the match to TRBD2 covers 8 bases. The CDR3 spans 16 residues. Germline loops: CDR1 SGHRS, CDR2 YFSETQ. V gave up 2 bases and J gave up 3 bases; unmatched junction bases: 10. The CDR3 here is CASSLEAGGRGYEQYF. The DNA for the CDR3 is TGCGCCAGCAGCTTAGAGGCGGGAGGCAGGGGCTACGAGCAGTACTTC.